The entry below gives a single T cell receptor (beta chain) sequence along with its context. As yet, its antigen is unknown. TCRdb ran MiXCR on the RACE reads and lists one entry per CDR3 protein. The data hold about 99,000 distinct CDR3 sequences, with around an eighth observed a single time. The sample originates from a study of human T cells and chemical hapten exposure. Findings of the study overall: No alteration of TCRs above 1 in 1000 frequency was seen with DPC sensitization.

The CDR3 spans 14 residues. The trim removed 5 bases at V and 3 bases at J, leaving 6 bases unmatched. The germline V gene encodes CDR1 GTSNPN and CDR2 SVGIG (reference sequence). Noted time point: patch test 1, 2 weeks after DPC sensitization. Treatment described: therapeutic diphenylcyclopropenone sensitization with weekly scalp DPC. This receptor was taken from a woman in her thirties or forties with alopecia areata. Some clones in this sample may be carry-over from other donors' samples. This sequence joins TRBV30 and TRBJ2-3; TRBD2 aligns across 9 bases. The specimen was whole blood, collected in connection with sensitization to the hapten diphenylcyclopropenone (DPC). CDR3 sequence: CAWGPGLATDTQYF. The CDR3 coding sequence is TGTGCCTGGGGACCGGGACTAGCAACAGATACGCAGTATTTT. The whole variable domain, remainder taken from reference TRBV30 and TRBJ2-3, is SQTIHQWPATLVQPVGSPLSLECTVEGTSNPNLYWYRQAAGRGLQLLFYSVGIGQISSEVPQNLSASRPQDRQFILSSKKLLLSDSGFYLCAWGPGLATDTQYFGPGTRLTVL.